Below are 2 T cell receptor beta chains sequenced from a single sample in a study of blood T cells in healthy people across ages. A second about 7 to 12 cycle PCR used barcoded and J-beta primers. TCRdb processed the 5' RACE reads anew with MiXCR; each CDR3 protein has one entry. The sample lists roughly 900,000 distinct CDR3 sequences; 48% were seen once. The sequencing sample was made of blood. The receptor set was obtained from a man aged 30 to 39 in good health.

The chain recombines TRBV3-1 with TRBJ1-2, with a tentative D call TRBD1 (5 bases). In germline, CDR1 is LGHDT, CDR2 YNNKEL (reference sequence). The CDR3 runs 14 residues. Trimming removed 0 bases from V and 5 bases from J, with 10 bases in between. CDR3 nucleotides: TGTGCCAGCAGCCAAGATTGGGACGCGTATGGCTACACCTTC. Its translation: CASSQDWDAYGYTF.

The J gene is TRBJ2-7, the V gene TRBV29-1; D may be TRBD1 or TRBD2 (5 bases each). The CDR3 has 13 residues. V shed 7 bases and J shed 3 bases, with 16 bases lying between them. The germline V gene has CDR1 SQVTM and CDR2 ANQGSEA. Written as DNA, the CDR3 is TGCAGCGCTTCCGAGAGGGGCCTCTACGAGCAGTACTTC. Translating gives CSASERGLYEQYF.